Each of the 30 T cell receptor beta chains below was sequenced from the same sample in a study of cytomegalovirus exposure and HLA in healthy donors (dated by TCRdb to 2016 to 2017). The library was obtained by the immunoSEQ multiplex PCR assay. For the multiplex PCR, a mixture combining 60 forward primers for TCR Vbeta segments and 13 reverse primers for TCR Jbeta segments was used. TCRdb re-hosts the immuneACCESS table, in-frame sequences only. Its copies lack some clones; in the studies checked, an unresolved V gene accounts for under half of them, and the cause for the rest is not known. Here the sample has fewer than 150,000 clones; around 79% occur a single time. The top ten clones comprise 2.8% of the sample. Sequences were obtained from PBMCs. The receptors derive from a male donor in good health and CMV-seronegative.

This rearrangement joins TRBV7-9 to TRBJ1-4, with 7 nucleotides matching TRBD1. Germline V CDR1 and CDR2: SEHNR, FQNEAQ (reference sequence). The CDR3 sequence is 17 residues long. The ends lost 0 bases at V and 6 bases at J; junction bases unmatched: 10. Here the CDR3 DNA reads TGTGCCAGCAGCTTAGCCCCGGGACAGCTCGGAGATGAAAAACTGTTTTTT. As protein: CASSLAPGQLGDEKLFF.

About this clone: Mismatch with germline at one junction end may stem from a read error. Additional DNA sequences in this sample encode the identical CDR3. The chain links TRBV6-1 to TRBJ1-6; no definite D call. This CDR3 spans 13 amino acids. The germline V gene has CDR1 MNHNS and CDR2 SASEGT. CDR3 DNA: TGTGCCAGCAGTGGGATACAGAATTCACCTCTCCACTTT. Residues: CASSGIQNSPLHF.

The J gene is TRBJ1-2, the V gene TRBV29-1; 11 nucleotides align to TRBD1. The CDR3 runs 14 residues. Germline V gene data show CDR1 as SQVTM and CDR2 as ANQGSEA. With V trimmed by 3 bases and J by 3 bases, 3 bases remained unmatched. Here the CDR3 reads CSVERDRGDYGYTF. The CDR3 DNA sequence: TGCAGCGTTGAGAGGGACAGGGGGGACTATGGCTACACCTTC.

In nucleotides, the CDR3 is TGTGCCAGCAGTGAATCGGGCTATGGCTACACCTTC. Amino acid sequence: CASSESGYGYTF. J is TRBJ1-2 and V is TRBV2; D uncertain. This CDR3 region has 12 residues. CDR1 SNHLY and CDR2 FYNNEI come from the germline V gene. With 2 bases removed from V and 4 bases from J, the gap between germline ends came to 5 bases.

V usage is TRBV30 and J usage is TRBJ2-7, with 9 bases matching TRBD2. The germline V gene encodes CDR1 GTSNPN and CDR2 SVGIG (reference sequence). The junction had 4 bases not matched to a gene; V was cut back by 7 bases and J by 0 bases. CDR3 length: 13 amino acids. The CDR3 nucleotides are TGTGCCTTCCGACTAGCGGCCTCCTACGAGCAGTACTTC. Its translation: CAFRLAASYEQYF. Full variable domain (missing parts from reference TRBV30 and TRBJ2-7): SQTIHQWPATLVQPVGSPLSLECTVEGTSNPNLYWYRQAAGRGLQLLFYSVGIGQISSEVPQNLSASRPQDRQFILSSKKLLLSDSGFYLCAFRLAASYEQYFGPGTRLTVT.

This chain connects TRBV29-1 to TRBJ2-5, with D perhaps matching TRBD1 (6 bases). CDR1 is SQVTM, CDR2 ANQGSEA, per germline. The CDR3 totals 12 residues. The V end was cut by 2 bases, the J end by 2 bases, with 6 bases between. In nucleotides, the CDR3 is TGCAGCGTTGAAACAGGGCAAGAGACCCAGTACTTC. Protein: CSVETGQETQYF.

The V gene is TRBV19, the J gene TRBJ1-5; possible D gene TRBD1, 6 bases. Trimming shortened V by 1 base and J by 2 bases, and 15 bases separated the two germline ends. The V gene's germline CDR1 is LNHDA and CDR2 SQIVND (reference sequence). The CDR3 is 17 residues long. CDR3: CASSIGGGPGGNQPQHF. The CDR3 region has the DNA TGTGCCAGTAGTATAGGGGGGGGCCCGGGAGGCAATCAGCCCCAGCATTTT.

The chain is built from TRBV5-6 and TRBJ1-1, with D possibly TRBD1 on 5 matching bases. Trimming stripped 0 bases from V and 3 bases from J, with 15 bases between. The CDR3 consists of 16 residues. CDR1 SGHDT and CDR2 YYEEEE come from the germline V gene. The CDR3 is CASSLAEGWGDTEAFF. Here the CDR3 DNA reads TGTGCCAGCAGCTTGGCAGAGGGGTGGGGGGACACTGAAGCTTTCTTT. The complete variable domain, with remaining parts taken from reference TRBV5-6 and TRBJ1-1, reads DAGVTQSPTHLIKTRGQQVTLRCSPKSGHDTVSWYQQALGQGPQFIFQYYEEEERQRGNFPDRFSGHQFPNYSSELNVNALLLGDSALYLCASSLAEGWGDTEAFFGQGTRLTVV.

This chain uses TRBV27 with TRBJ2-7, with D perhaps TRBD2 (6 bases). The CDR3 loop spans 13 amino acids. Germline lookup yields CDR1 MNHEY and CDR2 SMNVEV (reference sequence). The V end was cut by 7 bases, the J end by 3 bases, with 13 bases between. The CDR3 here is CASTPSAGYEQYF. CDR3 coding DNA: TGTGCCAGCACCCCTAGCGCAGGCTACGAGCAGTACTTC.

Points on this clone: Other DNA sequences within the sample encode an identical CDR3. The V and J genes are TRBV5-1 and TRBJ1-1; tentatively, D is TRBD1 (6 bases). This CDR3 spans 15 amino acids. Per the germline V gene, CDR1 is SGHRS and CDR2 is YFSETQ. Between the trimmed V and J ends, which lost 0 bases and 1 base, there was a span of 10 bases. The CDR3 sequence: CASSLVGAPNTEAFF. CDR3 coding DNA: TGCGCCAGCAGCTTGGTGGGGGCGCCGAACACTGAAGCTTTCTTT.

This clone has a handful of counts. The chain is built from TRBV5-6 and TRBJ2-5; TRBD2 aligns across 10 bases. Germline values: CDR1 SGHDT, CDR2 YYEEEE. With 4 bases clipped from V and 4 bases from J, the junction kept 7 bases outside the gene matches. This CDR3 has 15 residues. The DNA for the CDR3 is TGTGCCAGCAGCCTAGCGGGAGCGGGTCCAGAGACCCAGTACTTC. Its translation: CASSLAGAGPETQYF.

In its sample, this clone was seen a few times. The V and J genes are TRBV2 and TRBJ2-1; TRBD2 matches at 11 bases. The CDR3 has 17 residues. V trimming: 3 bases; J trimming: 7 bases; junction bases outside the gene matches: 11. Germline CDR1 SNHLY, CDR2 FYNNEI. The CDR3 DNA reads as TGTGCCAGCAGTGATATACGAACTAGCGGGGGCTTAAATGAGCAGTTCTTC. Amino acid sequence: CASSDIRTSGGLNEQFF.

The chain carries TRBV10-3 and TRBJ2-2, with 9 bases aligning to TRBD2. The germline CDR1 and CDR2 sequences are ENHRY and SYGVKD. J was trimmed by 3 bases and V by 5 bases; bases with no gene match: 4. The CDR3 is 15 residues long. The CDR3 nucleotides read TGTGCCATCAGTTCAGGACTAGCGTACACCGGGGAGCTGTTTTTT. Translation gives CAISSGLAYTGELFF.

The V gene is TRBV7-2, the J gene TRBJ2-5, with 9 positions matching TRBD1. Germline CDR1 and CDR2: SGHTA and FQGNSA. The CDR3 is 15 amino acids. Trimming removed 0 bases from V and 3 bases from J; junction bases left unmatched: 2. CDR3 loop: CASSLADRGKETQYF. The CDR3 bases are TGTGCCAGCAGCTTAGCGGACAGGGGTAAAGAGACCCAGTACTTC.

The chain recombines TRBV7-9 with TRBJ2-2; weak D call: TRBD2 (7 bases). Looked up from germline, CDR1 is SEHNR and CDR2 is FQNEAQ (reference sequence). The germline V and J ends were trimmed by 3 bases and 13 bases, with 15 bases remaining between them. CDR3 length equals 13 residues. The CDR3 is CASSFDRPGGLFF. The CDR3 nucleotides are TGTGCCAGCAGCTTTGACAGGCCGGGAGGGCTGTTTTTT.

This sequence joins TRBV7-2 and TRBJ2-1; D is ambiguous. CDR3 length equals 13 residues. Germline CDR1 is SGHTA and CDR2 is FQGNSA. The V end lost 4 bases, the J end lost 7 bases, and 11 bases lay between the germline ends. CDR3 sequence (DNA): TGTGCCAGCAGCTCCGCGTTGCGGAATGAGCAGTTCTTC. Residues: CASSSALRNEQFF.

The chain recombines TRBV30 with TRBJ1-2, with a weak D call TRBD1 (5 bases). Germline CDR1 GTSNPN, CDR2 SVGIG (reference sequence). The CDR3 length is 15 residues. V shed 8 bases and J shed 4 bases, with 23 bases lying between them. CDR3 bases: TGTGCCCGGGGCGCCGGCGGGGCGCTGGGCTATGGCTACACCTTC. Amino acid sequence: CARGAGGALGYGYTF. Full variable domain (missing parts from reference TRBV30 and TRBJ1-2): SQTIHQWPATLVQPVGSPLSLECTVEGTSNPNLYWYRQAAGRGLQLLFYSVGIGQISSEVPQNLSASRPQDRQFILSSKKLLLSDSGFYLCARGAGGALGYGYTFGSGTRLTVV.

A few counts support this clone. The chain links TRBV6-1 to TRBJ2-7, with D possibly TRBD1 on 5 matching bases. CDR1 is MNHNS, CDR2 SASEGT, per germline. This CDR3 is built from 17 residues. V shed 0 bases and J shed 6 bases, with 21 bases lying between them. CDR3: CASSEAGRSVQQGEQYF. DNA of the CDR3: TGTGCCAGCAGTGAAGCGGGTCGGTCAGTGCAGCAGGGCGAGCAGTACTTC.

This clone was seen only once. V usage is TRBV4-1 and J usage is TRBJ1-2; perhaps TRBD1 as D (6 bases). The germline CDR1 and CDR2 sequences are MGHRA and YSYEKL. This CDR3 has 17 residues. V shed 8 bases and J shed 1 base, with 23 bases lying between them. Here the CDR3 reads CASRLPQGMDSNYGYTF. Written as DNA, the CDR3 is TGCGCCAGCCGCCTCCCCCAGGGGATGGATAGTAACTATGGCTACACCTTC.

As to this clone: The junction departs from the called germline gene at one end, perhaps through a read error. The J gene is TRBJ1-5, the V gene TRBV6-1; possibly TRBD1 for D (5 bases). This CDR3 spans 17 amino acids. Germline values: CDR1 MNHNS, CDR2 SASEGT. DNA of the CDR3: TGTGCCAGCCGTGAAGAGGATATAGGGGATTGGAATCAGCCCCAGCATTTT. It codes for CASREEDIGDWNQPQHF.

The chain links TRBV5-1 to TRBJ1-2; D not resolved. V was cut by 0 bases and J by 6 bases, with 21 bases left in between. The germline CDR1 and CDR2 sequences are SGHRS and YFSETQ. The CDR3 consists of 17 residues. CDR3 nucleotide sequence: TGCGCCAGCAGCTTGGACTTCTCAGGATCGAGGGCTAATGGCTACACCTTC. This gives the protein CASSLDFSGSRANGYTF. Full variable domain (outside the CDR3, taken from reference TRBV5-1 and TRBJ1-2): KAGVTQTPRYLIKTRGQQVTLSCSPISGHRSVSWYQQTPGQGLQFLFEYFSETQRNKGNFPGRFSGRQFSNSRSEMNVSTLELGDSALYLCASSLDFSGSRANGYTFGSGTRLTVV.

The chain employs TRBV19 and TRBJ1-2; 7 nucleotides align to TRBD1. The CDR3 spans 15 residues. After removal of 3 bases from V and 4 bases from J, the junction contained 8 bases not matched to a gene. The V gene's germline CDR1 is LNHDA and CDR2 SQIVND (reference sequence). CDR3 residues: CASSIRDSTSYGYTF. CDR3 sequence (DNA): TGTGCCAGTAGTATCCGGGACAGTACGTCCTATGGCTACACCTTC.

V is TRBV2 and J is TRBJ2-2, with TRBD2 matching 9 bases. This CDR3 is 15 amino acids long. The V gene end was trimmed by 6 bases and the J gene end by 5 bases; junction bases not matched to a gene: 7. Germline V lookup: CDR1 SNHLY, CDR2 FYNNEI. The CDR3 is CASRPSGTYTGELFF. The DNA of the CDR3 is TGTGCCAGCAGGCCTAGCGGGACTTATACCGGGGAGCTGTTTTTT.

V and J are TRBV19 and TRBJ2-7; 9 nucleotides agree with TRBD2. With 3 bases clipped from V and 3 bases from J, the junction kept 15 bases outside the gene matches. The CDR3 spans 18 residues. CDR1 and CDR2 (germline): LNHDA, SQIVND (reference sequence). CDR3 residues: CASSIPPGLSGGIYEQYF. CDR3 coding DNA: TGTGCCAGTAGTATCCCACCTGGTTTGAGCGGGGGGATCTACGAGCAGTACTTC.

The V and J genes are TRBV9 and TRBJ1-3; 9 bases are shared with TRBD1. CDR3 length: 16 amino acids. Germline CDR1 SGDLS, CDR2 YYNGEE. The trim removed 3 bases at V and 4 bases at J, leaving 8 bases unmatched. In nucleotides, the CDR3 is TGTGCCAGCAGCGCAGGACAGGGGACCTCCGGAAACACCATATATTTT. Its protein is CASSAGQGTSGNTIYF.

This chain joins TRBV7-3 and TRBJ2-1; the D is unclear. CDR1 and CDR2 from the germline V gene are SGHTA and FQGTGA. Between the trimmed V and J ends, which lost 0 bases and 4 bases, there was a span of 7 bases. The CDR3 runs 14 residues. The CDR3 reads CASSLTAEYNEQFF. The CDR3 region has the DNA TGTGCCAGCAGCTTAACGGCGGAGTACAATGAGCAGTTCTTC.

This chain uses TRBV6-5 with TRBJ2-7, with 9 positions matching TRBD1. CDR1 and CDR2 from the germline V gene are MNHEY and SVGAGI. Trimming cost V 0 bases and J 5 bases; bases outside gene matches: 5. There are 15 residues in the CDR3. For the CDR3, the DNA is TGTGCCAGCAGTTACTCGACAGGGGGGAGAAACGAGCAGTACTTC. Translated: CASSYSTGGRNEQYF.

This chain links TRBV10-3 with TRBJ1-1; 10 bases agree with TRBD1. Germline loops: CDR1 ENHRY, CDR2 SYGVKD. The V segment lost 6 bases and the J segment 4 bases; nucleotides outside the gene matches: 5. The CDR3 is 14 residues long. The CDR3 sequence is CAIRPGQGRTEAFF. CDR3 in DNA: TGTGCCATCAGACCGGGACAGGGGCGCACTGAAGCTTTCTTT.

The chain combines TRBV9 with TRBJ1-5; D is undetermined. The CDR3 has 14 amino acids. V was trimmed by 0 bases and J by 4 bases, leaving 8 bases between them. Germline CDR1 reads SGDLS; CDR2 reads YYNGEE. CDR3 loop: CASSVGGFNQPQHF. The CDR3 DNA follows: TGTGCCAGCAGCGTAGGAGGGTTTAATCAGCCCCAGCATTTT. The full variable domain, rest sourced from reference TRBV9 and TRBJ1-5, is DSGVTQTPKHLITATGQRVTLRCSPRSGDLSVYWYQQSLDQGLQFLIQYYNGEERAKGNILERFSAQQFPDLHSELNLSSLELGDSALYFCASSVGGFNQPQHFGDGTRLSIL.

Only a few counts were recorded for this clone. This chain links TRBV11-2 with TRBJ2-7; D possibly corresponds to TRBD1 (5 bases). The CDR3 runs 14 residues. Trimming took off 1 base at V and 0 bases at J, with 7 bases between the two ends. The germline gives CDR1 SGHAT, CDR2 FQNNGV. The DNA for the CDR3 is TGTGCCAGCAGCTTAGTTCAGGGCTCCTACGAGCAGTACTTC. Its protein product is CASSLVQGSYEQYF.